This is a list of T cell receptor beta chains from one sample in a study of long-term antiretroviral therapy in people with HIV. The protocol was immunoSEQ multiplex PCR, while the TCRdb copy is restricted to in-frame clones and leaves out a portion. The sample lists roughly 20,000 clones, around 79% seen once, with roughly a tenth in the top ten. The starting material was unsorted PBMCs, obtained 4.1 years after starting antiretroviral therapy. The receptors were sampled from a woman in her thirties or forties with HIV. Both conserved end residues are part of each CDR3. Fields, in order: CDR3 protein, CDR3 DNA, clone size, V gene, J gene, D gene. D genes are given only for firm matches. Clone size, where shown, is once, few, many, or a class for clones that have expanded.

CASSTNWGGYTF,TGTGCCAGCAGTACCAACTGGGGTGGCTACACCTTC,few,TRBV2,TRBJ1-2,-
CASSYGPGGDDTEAFF,TGTGCCAGCAGTTATGGACCGGGGGGGGATGACACTGAAGCTTTCTTT,-,TRBV6-5,TRBJ1-1,-
CASKGVDTQYF,TGTGCCAGTAAGGGGGTAGATACGCAGTATTTT,-,TRBV19,TRBJ2-3,-
CASSSTTDRGRQKLFF,TGTGCCAGCAGTTCCACGACGGACAGGGGGCGGCAAAAACTGTTTTTT,-,TRBV6-5,TRBJ1-4,TRBD1
CASRHNRDRDLNTEAFF,TGTGCCAGTAGACACAACCGGGACAGGGACCTGAACACTGAAGCTTTCTTT,-,TRBV19,TRBJ1-1,TRBD1
CASSPRDSTYEQYF,TGTGCCAGCAGCCCACGGGACTCAACCTACGAGCAGTACTTC,-,TRBV7-6,TRBJ2-7,-
CASSFGTGELFF,TGTGCCAGCAGCTTCGGGACCGGGGAGCTGTTTTTT,few,TRBV7-2,TRBJ2-2,-
CASSLGPGGGKETQYF,TGCGCCAGCAGCTTGGGACCTGGGGGAGGGAAAGAGACCCAGTACTTC,-,TRBV5-1,TRBJ2-5,TRBD2
CASSFQGAIDQPQHF,TGTGCCAGCAGCTTTCAGGGGGCCATCGATCAGCCCCAGCATTTT,-,TRBV13,TRBJ1-5,TRBD1
CAISGQTETNYGYTF,TGTGCCATCAGCGGCCAGACAGAGACTAACTATGGCTACACCTTC,-,TRBV10-3,TRBJ1-2,-
CASSLQGDEKLFF,TGTGCCAGCAGTTTACAGGGCGATGAAAAACTGTTTTTT,-,TRBV27,TRBJ1-4,-
CASSPNFGTRGAYEQYF,TGTGCCAGCTCACCCAACTTCGGGACTAGAGGCGCCTACGAGCAGTACTTC,-,TRBV18,TRBJ2-7,TRBD2
CAIRENGQGKAFF,TGTGCCATCAGGGAAAACGGACAGGGTAAAGCTTTCTTT,once,TRBV10-3,TRBJ1-1,TRBD1
CASSIGQQGYEQYF,TGTGCCAGTAGTATTGGTCAACAGGGGTACGAGCAGTACTTC,once,TRBV19,TRBJ2-7,TRBD1
CASSPGGSYGYTF,TGTGCCAGCAGTCCAGGGGGCTCATATGGCTACACCTTC,-,TRBV5-4,TRBJ1-2,TRBD1
CASRILWGANEKLFF,TGTGCCAGTAGGATACTTTGGGGCGCTAATGAAAAACTGTTTTTT,-,TRBV19,TRBJ1-4,-
CASGEGHEQYF,TGTGCCAGCGGGGAAGGGCACGAGCAGTACTTC,-,TRBV9,TRBJ2-7,-